Listed below are T cell receptor beta chains from one sample, sequenced in a study of CD8+ T cells in alopecia areata. Data came from immunoSEQ multiplex PCR; TCRdb stores just in-frame clones and leaves some out. The sample lists around 120,000 clones, 61% occurring once. This specimen consisted of CD4+ T cells sorted from blood, obtained at week 4, from a patient treated with tofacitinib. These receptors all come from a human donor with alopecia areata. CDR3s include the opening cysteine and the closing phenylalanine or tryptophan. The D gene is left open where the match is weak. Clone size, where shown, is once, few, many, or a class for clones that have expanded.

.	.	TRBV9	TRBJ2-1	CASSVEWEPYNEQFF	TGTGCCAGCAGCGTAGAATGGGAGCCCTACAATGAGCAGTTCTTC
.	.	TRBV27	TRBJ1-2	CASSLSRFGYTF	TGTGCCAGCAGCCTCTCGAGGTTTGGCTACACCTTC
.	.	TRBV25-1	TRBJ2-4	CASSEGKNIQYF	TGTGCCAGCAGTGAGGGAAAGAACATTCAGTACTTC
.	.	TRBV5-4	TRBJ2-3	CASSQGRENTQYF	TGTGCCAGCAGCCAAGGACGGGAGAATACGCAGTATTTT
TRBD2	.	TRBV4-1	TRBJ2-5	CASSQGAGGIQETQYF	TGCGCCAGCAGCCAAGGAGCGGGAGGGATACAAGAGACCCAGTACTTC
.	.	TRBV9	TRBJ1-5	CASSVNVNQPQHF	TGTGCCAGCAGCGTGAACGTCAATCAGCCCCAGCATTTT
.	.	TRBV19	TRBJ2-3	CASTSHTGNTDTQYF	TGTGCCAGTACCTCCCACACGGGAAACACAGATACGCAGTATTTT
TRBD1	.	TRBV9	TRBJ2-3	CASSGTGNTDTQYF	TGTGCCAGTTCGGGGACAGGGAACACAGATACGCAGTATTTT
.	.	TRBV2	TRBJ2-7	CASSANAGDEQYF	TGTGCCAGCAGTGCCAATGCCGGCGACGAGCAGTACTTC
.	once	TRBV19	TRBJ2-2	CASSKGGSGAGELFF	TGTGCCAGTAGTAAGGGCGGTAGCGGCGCCGGGGAGCTGTTTTTT
TRBD2	.	TRBV2	TRBJ2-5	CASRVTSGGRKTQYF	TGTGCCAGCAGGGTTACTAGCGGGGGTCGAAAGACCCAGTACTTC
.	once	TRBV29-1	TRBJ1-4	CSAVTGDHEKLFF	TGCAGCGCCGTGACAGGAGACCATGAAAAACTGTTTTTT
.	.	TRBV7-9	TRBJ1-2	CASSLPRDGYTF	TGTGCCAGCAGCTTACCCAGGGATGGCTACACCTTC
.	few	TRBV6-6	TRBJ2-6	CATESSGANVLTF	TGTGCCACCGAGAGCTCTGGGGCCAACGTCCTGACTTTC
TRBD2	.	TRBV5-4	TRBJ2-1	CASSFLERGVGRNEQFF	TGTGCCAGCAGCTTTTTAGAGCGGGGCGTCGGTCGAAATGAGCAGTTCTTC
TRBD2	few	TRBV5-1	TRBJ2-3	CASSFLAGGTDTQYF	TGCGCCAGCAGCTTTCTAGCGGGGGGCACAGATACGCAGTATTTT
.	.	TRBV7-2	TRBJ2-1	CASSLGGGAGNEQFF	TGTGCCAGCAGCTTAGGTGGGGGCGCGGGCAATGAGCAGTTCTTC
.	few	TRBV29-1	TRBJ1-1	CSVEVRGREAFF	TGCAGCGTTGAGGTCAGGGGCCGTGAAGCTTTCTTT
TRBD1	.	TRBV27	TRBJ1-2	CASSSGGGYTF	TGTGCCAGCAGTTCAGGGGGTGGCTACACCTTC
.	.	TRBV6-1	TRBJ2-3	CASSVGGGHTDTQYF	TGTGCCAGCAGTGTCGGCGGGGGCCACACAGATACGCAGTATTTT
TRBD1	.	TRBV11-2	TRBJ2-2	CASSLTGTGELFF	TGTGCCAGCAGCCTGACAGGGACCGGGGAGCTGTTTTTT
.	once	TRBV30	TRBJ2-1	CAWSVLLWDHEQFF	TGTGCCTGGAGTGTATTGCTATGGGATCATGAGCAGTTCTTC
TRBD2	few	TRBV5-6	TRBJ2-1	CASSPTSGGSNEQFF	TGTGCCAGCAGCCCGACTAGCGGGGGGTCCAATGAGCAGTTCTTC
.	.	TRBV29-1	TRBJ1-2	CSVSGGEGEEGYTF	TGCAGCGTTTCGGGCGGAGAGGGAGAAGAAGGCTACACCTTC
.	.	TRBV23-1	TRBJ2-7	CASSQEQGLITYEQYF	TGCGCCAGCAGTCAAGAGCAGGGACTTATCACCTACGAGCAGTACTTC
.	few	TRBV29-1	TRBJ2-1	CSVVRTAYNEQFF	TGCAGCGTTGTAAGGACAGCTTACAATGAGCAGTTCTTC
.	few	TRBV2	TRBJ2-7	CASTVDTYEQYF	TGTGCCAGCACGGTGGATACCTACGAGCAGTACTTC
.	once	TRBV5-1	TRBJ2-7	CASSQGPDSGAYEQYF	TGCGCCAGCAGCCAGGGCCCGGACTCGGGGGCCTACGAGCAGTACTTC
.	few	TRBV30	TRBJ2-3	CAWTRGDTQYF	TGTGCCTGGACAAGGGGAGATACGCAGTATTTT
.	.	TRBV6-5	TRBJ2-1	CATRGSNEQFF	TGTGCCACCCGAGGGAGCAATGAGCAGTTCTTC
.	.	TRBV11-2	TRBJ1-6	CASSFRQDSPLHF	TGTGCCAGCAGCTTTAGACAGGATTCACCCCTCCACTTT
.	.	TRBV30	TRBJ1-4	CAWSARHNWGEKLFF	TGTGCCTGGAGTGCTAGACACAACTGGGGTGAAAAACTGTTTTTT
.	few	TRBV5-1	TRBJ2-5	CASSFARASQETQYF	TGCGCCAGCAGCTTCGCCAGAGCTTCCCAAGAGACCCAGTACTTC
.	.	TRBV5-1	TRBJ2-3	CASSLGVRGQTDTQYF	TGCGCCAGCAGCTTGGGAGTTAGGGGACAAACAGATACGCAGTATTTT
TRBD2	.	TRBV5-4	TRBJ2-1	CASSLGGEYNEQFF	TGTGCCAGCAGTCTGGGGGGGGAATACAATGAGCAGTTCTTC
TRBD1	.	TRBV10-3	TRBJ2-1	CAISLETGAHEQFF	TGTGCCATCAGCCTGGAGACAGGGGCCCATGAGCAGTTCTTC
.	.	TRBV18	TRBJ1-3	CASSPDVSGNTIYF	TGTGCCAGCTCACCGGACGTCTCTGGAAACACCATATATTTT
TRBD2	.	TRBV4-1	TRBJ2-3	CASSQDLSSGGSDTQYF	TGCGCCAGCAGCCAAGATCTGTCTAGCGGGGGGTCAGATACGCAGTATTTT
.	.	TRBV19	TRBJ1-2	CASTTRPGIDRYTF	TGTGCCAGTACTACCCGGCCGGGGATTGACCGCTACACCTTC
TRBD2	.	TRBV11-2	TRBJ2-1	CASSFKGLAGPNNEQFF	TGTGCCAGCAGCTTCAAAGGACTAGCGGGGCCGAACAATGAGCAGTTCTTC
.	few	TRBV29-1	TRBJ2-5	CSVDPRGQETQYF	TGCAGCGTTGATCCCCGGGGGCAAGAGACCCAGTACTTC
.	.	TRBV27	TRBJ2-7	CASSPAYEQYF	TGTGCCAGCAGTCCCGCCTACGAGCAGTACTTC
.	.	TRBV2	TRBJ2-5	CASSEARTPGTQYF	TGTGCCAGCAGTGAAGCGAGGACCCCCGGTACCCAGTACTTC
.	.	TRBV5-1	TRBJ2-3	CASSLEAGPDTQYF	TGCGCCAGCAGCTTGGAGGCAGGGCCAGATACGCAGTATTTT
TRBD1	.	TRBV30	TRBJ1-1	CAWTLTGDVTEAFF	TGTGCCTGGACCCTTACAGGGGACGTCACTGAAGCTTTCTTT
.	.	TRBV6-6	TRBJ1-3	CASSYSISGNTIYF	TGTGCCAGCAGTTACTCGATCTCTGGAAACACCATATATTTT
.	once	TRBV4-1	TRBJ1-1	CASSQGWGIGNTEAFF	TGCGCCAGCAGCCAAGGGTGGGGAATAGGGAACACTGAAGCTTTCTTT
.	.	TRBV2	TRBJ2-3	CASSESAGSTDTQYF	TGTGCCAGCAGTGAATCGGCAGGCAGCACAGATACGCAGTATTTT
TRBD1	.	TRBV11-2	TRBJ1-3	CASSQQGDSGNTIYF	TGTGCCAGCAGCCAACAGGGGGACTCTGGAAACACCATATATTTT
.	.	TRBV6-6	TRBJ1-1	CASSPGTRMNTEAFF	TGTGCCAGCAGTCCCGGGACGAGGATGAACACTGAAGCTTTCTTT
TRBD2	.	TRBV29-1	TRBJ2-4	CSVDKISGSTKNIQYF	TGCAGCGTTGATAAGATCAGCGGGAGTACCAAAAACATTCAGTACTTC
.	.	TRBV19	TRBJ2-1	CASPGPSVWFF	TGTGCCAGCCCAGGACCCTCCGTTTGGTTCTTC
TRBD1	.	TRBV29-1	TRBJ2-1	CSVADRESVNEQFF	TGCAGCGTCGCCGACAGGGAATCGGTAAATGAGCAGTTCTTC
.	.	TRBV7-3	TRBJ1-1	CASSLTRNTEAFF	TGTGCCAGCAGCTTAACCAGGAACACTGAAGCTTTCTTT
TRBD2	.	TRBV7-2	TRBJ2-3	CASSFSGAGGTDTQYF	TGTGCCAGCAGCTTCAGCGGTGCGGGGGGCACAGATACGCAGTATTTT
TRBD1	once	TRBV20-1	TRBJ2-5	CSARTGKTQYF	TGCAGTGCGAGGACAGGGAAGACCCAGTACTTC
.	.	TRBV7-2	TRBJ1-1	CASSLDMNTEAFF	TGTGCCAGCAGCTTAGACATGAACACTGAAGCTTTCTTT
.	.	TRBV5-1	TRBJ2-1	CASSSTNEQFF	TGCGCCAGCAGCTCAACCAATGAGCAGTTCTTC
.	.	TRBV27	TRBJ2-4	CASSSSLRENIQYF	TGTGCCAGCAGTTCCTCGTTAAGGGAAAACATTCAGTACTTC
.	.	TRBV7-6	TRBJ2-2	CASSLRGPGELFF	TGTGCCAGCAGCTTGAGGGGCCCCGGGGAGCTGTTTTTT